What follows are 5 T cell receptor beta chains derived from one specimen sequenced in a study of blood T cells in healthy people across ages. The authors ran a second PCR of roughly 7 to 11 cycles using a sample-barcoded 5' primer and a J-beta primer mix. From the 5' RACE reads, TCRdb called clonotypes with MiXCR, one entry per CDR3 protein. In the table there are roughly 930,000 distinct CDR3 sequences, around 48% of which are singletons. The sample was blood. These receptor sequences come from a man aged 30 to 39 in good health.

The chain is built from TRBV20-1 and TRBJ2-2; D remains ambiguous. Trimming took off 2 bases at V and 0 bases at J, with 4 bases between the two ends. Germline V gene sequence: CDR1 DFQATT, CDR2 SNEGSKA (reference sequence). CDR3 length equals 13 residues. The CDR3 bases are TGCAGTGCTAGACTACCGAACACCGGGGAGCTGTTTTTT. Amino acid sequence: CSARLPNTGELFF.

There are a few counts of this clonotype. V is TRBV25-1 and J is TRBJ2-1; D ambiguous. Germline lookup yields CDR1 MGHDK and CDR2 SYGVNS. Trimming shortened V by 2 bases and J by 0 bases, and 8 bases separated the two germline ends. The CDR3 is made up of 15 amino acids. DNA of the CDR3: TGTGCCAGCAGTGAAGACAAAACCTCCTACAATGAGCAGTTCTTC. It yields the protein CASSEDKTSYNEQFF.

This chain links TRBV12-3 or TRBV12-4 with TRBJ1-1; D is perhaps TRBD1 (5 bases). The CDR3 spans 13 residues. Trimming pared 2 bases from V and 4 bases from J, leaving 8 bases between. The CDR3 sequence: CASSLQGSTEAFF. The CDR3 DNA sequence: TGTGCCAGCAGTTTACAGGGTAGCACTGAAGCTTTCTTT.

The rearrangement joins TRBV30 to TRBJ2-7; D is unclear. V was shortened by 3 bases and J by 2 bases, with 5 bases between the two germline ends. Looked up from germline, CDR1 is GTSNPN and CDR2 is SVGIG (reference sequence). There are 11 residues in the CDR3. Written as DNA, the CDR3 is TGTGCCTGGAGGGTTACCTACGAGCAGTACTTC. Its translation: CAWRVTYEQYF.

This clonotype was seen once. The CDR3 loop reads CASSRLGVGYTF. DNA of the CDR3: TGTGCCAGCAGCAGACTGGGGGTTGGCTACACCTTC. The chain joins TRBV28 to TRBJ1-2, with TRBD1 as a possible D gene (5 bases). CDR1 is MDHEN, CDR2 SYDVKM, per germline. There are 12 residues in the CDR3. With 6 bases removed from V and 7 bases from J, the gap between germline ends came to 12 bases.